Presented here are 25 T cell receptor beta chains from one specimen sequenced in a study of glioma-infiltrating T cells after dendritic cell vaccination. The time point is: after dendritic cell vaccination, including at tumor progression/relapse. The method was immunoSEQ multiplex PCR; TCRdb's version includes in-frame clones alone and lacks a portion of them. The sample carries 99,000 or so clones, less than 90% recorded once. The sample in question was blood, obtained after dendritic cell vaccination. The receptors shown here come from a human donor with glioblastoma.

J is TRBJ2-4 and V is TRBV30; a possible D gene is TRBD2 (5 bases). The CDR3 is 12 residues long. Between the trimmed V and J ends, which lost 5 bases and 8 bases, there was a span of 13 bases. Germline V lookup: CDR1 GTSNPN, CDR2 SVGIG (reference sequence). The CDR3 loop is CAWGRTRDIQYF. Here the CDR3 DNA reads TGTGCCTGGGGCCGAACGCGGGACATTCAGTACTTC.

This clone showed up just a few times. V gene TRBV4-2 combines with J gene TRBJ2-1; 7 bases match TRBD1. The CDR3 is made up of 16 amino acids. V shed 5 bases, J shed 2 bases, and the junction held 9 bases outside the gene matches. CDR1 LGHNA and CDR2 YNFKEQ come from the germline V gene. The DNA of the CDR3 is TGTGCCAGCAGCTTGGCACAACAGGGGACCTACAATGAGCAGTTCTTC. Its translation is CASSLAQQGTYNEQFF.

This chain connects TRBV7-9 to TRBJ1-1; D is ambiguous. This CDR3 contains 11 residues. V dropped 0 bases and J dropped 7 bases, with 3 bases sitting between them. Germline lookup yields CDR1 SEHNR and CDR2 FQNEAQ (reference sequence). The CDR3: CASSLAGEAFF. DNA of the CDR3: TGTGCCAGCAGCTTAGCCGGTGAAGCTTTCTTT.

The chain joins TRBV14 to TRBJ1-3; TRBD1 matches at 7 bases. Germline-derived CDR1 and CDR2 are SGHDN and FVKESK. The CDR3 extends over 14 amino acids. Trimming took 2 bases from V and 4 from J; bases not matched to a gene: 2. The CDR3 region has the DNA TGTGCCAGCAGCCAAAACAGGGGAGGAAACACCATATATTTT. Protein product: CASSQNRGGNTIYF. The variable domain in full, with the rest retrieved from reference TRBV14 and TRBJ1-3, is EAGVTQFPSHSVIEKGQTVTLRCDPISGHDNLYWYRRVMGKEIKFLLHFVKESKQDESGMPNNRFLAERTGGTYSTLKVQPAELEDSGVYFCASSQNRGGNTIYFGEGSWLTVV.

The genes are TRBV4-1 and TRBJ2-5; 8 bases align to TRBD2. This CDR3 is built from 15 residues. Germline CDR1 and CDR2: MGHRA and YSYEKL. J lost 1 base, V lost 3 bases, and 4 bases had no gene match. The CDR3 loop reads CASSQPAGGQETQYF. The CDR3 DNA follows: TGCGCCAGCAGCCAGCCCGCGGGGGGCCAAGAGACCCAGTACTTC.

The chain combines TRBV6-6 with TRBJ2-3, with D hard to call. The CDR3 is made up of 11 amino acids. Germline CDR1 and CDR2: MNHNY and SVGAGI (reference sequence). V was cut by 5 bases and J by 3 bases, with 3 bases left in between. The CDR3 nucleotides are TGTGCCAGCAGTCGTACAGATACGCAGTATTTT. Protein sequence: CASSRTDTQYF.

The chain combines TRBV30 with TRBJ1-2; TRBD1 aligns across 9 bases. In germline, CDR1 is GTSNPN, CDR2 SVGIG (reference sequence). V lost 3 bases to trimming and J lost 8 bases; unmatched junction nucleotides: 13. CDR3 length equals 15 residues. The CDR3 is CAWRLGGTGNGGYTF. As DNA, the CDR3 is TGTGCCTGGAGGTTGGGCGGGACAGGGAATGGCGGCTACACCTTC.

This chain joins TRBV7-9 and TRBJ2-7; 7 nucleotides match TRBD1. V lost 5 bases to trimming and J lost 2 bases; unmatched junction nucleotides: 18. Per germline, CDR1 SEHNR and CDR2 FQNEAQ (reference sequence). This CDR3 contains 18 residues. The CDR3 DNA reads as TGTGCCAGCAGCCCGGGAAAAATCGACAGGGCCCACCCCTACGAGCAGTACTTC. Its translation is CASSPGKIDRAHPYEQYF.

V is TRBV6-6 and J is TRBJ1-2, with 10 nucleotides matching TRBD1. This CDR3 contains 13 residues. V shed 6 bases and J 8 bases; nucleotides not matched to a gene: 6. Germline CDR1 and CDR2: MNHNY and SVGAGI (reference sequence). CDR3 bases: TGTGCCAGCAGGCCGACAGGGGGCGGAGGCTACACCTTC. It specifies CASRPTGGGGYTF.

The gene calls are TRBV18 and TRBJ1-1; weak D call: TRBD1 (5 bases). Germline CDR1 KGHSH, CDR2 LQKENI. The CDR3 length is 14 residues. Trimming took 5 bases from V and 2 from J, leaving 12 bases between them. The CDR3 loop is CASSKGQGNTEAFF. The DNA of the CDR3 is TGTGCCAGCTCAAAGGGCCAGGGAAACACTGAAGCTTTCTTT.

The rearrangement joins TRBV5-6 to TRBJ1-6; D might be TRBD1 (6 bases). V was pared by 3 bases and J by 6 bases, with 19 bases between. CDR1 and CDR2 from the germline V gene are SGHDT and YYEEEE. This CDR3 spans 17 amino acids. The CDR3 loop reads CASSSTGNYSRNSPLHF. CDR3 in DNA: TGTGCCAGCAGCTCAACAGGGAACTATTCGCGTAATTCACCCCTCCACTTT.

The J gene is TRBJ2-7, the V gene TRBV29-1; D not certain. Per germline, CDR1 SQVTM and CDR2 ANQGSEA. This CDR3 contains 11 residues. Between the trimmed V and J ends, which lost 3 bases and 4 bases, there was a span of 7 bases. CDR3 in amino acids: CSVDLDYEQYF. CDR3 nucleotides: TGCAGCGTTGACCTAGATTACGAGCAGTACTTC.

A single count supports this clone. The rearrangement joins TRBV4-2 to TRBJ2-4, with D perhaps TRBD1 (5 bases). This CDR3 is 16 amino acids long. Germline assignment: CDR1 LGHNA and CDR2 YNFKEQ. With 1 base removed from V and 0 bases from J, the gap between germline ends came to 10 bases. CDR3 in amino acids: CASSQGQNLAKNIQYF. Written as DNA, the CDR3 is TGTGCCAGCAGCCAAGGACAGAACCTAGCCAAAAACATTCAGTACTTC.

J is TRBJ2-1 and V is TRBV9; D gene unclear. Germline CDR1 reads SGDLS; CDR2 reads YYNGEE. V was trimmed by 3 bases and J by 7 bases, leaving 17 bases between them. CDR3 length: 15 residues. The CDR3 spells CASSASQLSGNEQFF. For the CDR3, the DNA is TGTGCCAGCAGCGCGTCCCAACTCTCGGGTAATGAGCAGTTCTTC. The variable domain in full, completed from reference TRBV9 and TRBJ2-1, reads DSGVTQTPKHLITATGQRVTLRCSPRSGDLSVYWYQQSLDQGLQFLIQYYNGEERAKGNILERFSAQQFPDLHSELNLSSLELGDSALYFCASSASQLSGNEQFFGPGTRLTVL.

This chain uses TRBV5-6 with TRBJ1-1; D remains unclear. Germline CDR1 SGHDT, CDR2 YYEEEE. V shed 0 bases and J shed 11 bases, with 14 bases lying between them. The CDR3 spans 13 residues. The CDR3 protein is CASSLGGKKRAFF. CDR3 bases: TGTGCCAGCAGCTTGGGAGGGAAAAAGAGGGCTTTCTTT.

The CDR3 sequence is CASSPVNRGSYEQYF. CDR3 DNA sequence: TGCGCCAGCAGCCCAGTTAACAGGGGCTCCTACGAGCAGTACTTC. The V and J genes are TRBV5-1 and TRBJ2-7; 7 bases align to TRBD1. Trimming at V came to 4 bases and at J to 0 bases, leaving 7 bases not matched to a gene. There are 15 residues in the CDR3. The germline CDR1 and CDR2 sequences are SGHRS and YFSETQ.

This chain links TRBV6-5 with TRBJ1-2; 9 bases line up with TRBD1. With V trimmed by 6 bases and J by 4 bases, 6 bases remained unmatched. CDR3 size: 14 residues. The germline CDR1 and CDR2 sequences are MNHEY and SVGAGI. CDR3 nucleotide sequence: TGTGCCAGCAGCCCGGGACAGGGAGTCTATGGCTACACCTTC. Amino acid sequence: CASSPGQGVYGYTF.

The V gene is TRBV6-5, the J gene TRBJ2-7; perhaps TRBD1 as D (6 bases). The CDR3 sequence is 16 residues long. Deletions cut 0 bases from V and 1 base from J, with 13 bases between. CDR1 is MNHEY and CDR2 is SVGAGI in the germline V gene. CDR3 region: CASSYSAGALSYEQYF. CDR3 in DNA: TGTGCCAGCAGTTACTCGGCAGGGGCCCTATCCTACGAGCAGTACTTC.

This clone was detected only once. CDR3 residues: CAISWDRGNTEAFF. CDR3 bases: TGTGCCATCAGTTGGGACAGGGGGAACACTGAAGCTTTCTTT. The chain combines TRBV10-3 with TRBJ1-1; 10 bases are shared with TRBD1. V lost 5 bases and J lost 1; bases outside the gene matches: 1. In germline, CDR1 is ENHRY, CDR2 SYGVKD. The CDR3 runs 14 residues.

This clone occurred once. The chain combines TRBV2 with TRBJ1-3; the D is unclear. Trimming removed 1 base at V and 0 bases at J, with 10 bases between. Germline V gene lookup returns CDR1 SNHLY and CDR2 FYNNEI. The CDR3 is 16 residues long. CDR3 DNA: TGTGCCAGCAGTGAAGAGGCGGGGATCTCTGGAAACACCATATATTTT. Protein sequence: CASSEEAGISGNTIYF.

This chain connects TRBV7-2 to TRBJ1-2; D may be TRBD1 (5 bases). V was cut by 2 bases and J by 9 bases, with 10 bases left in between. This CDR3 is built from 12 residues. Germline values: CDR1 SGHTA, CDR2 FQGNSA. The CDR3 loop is CASSLLGQRYTF. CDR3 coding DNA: TGTGCCAGCAGCTTACTCGGACAACGCTACACCTTC.

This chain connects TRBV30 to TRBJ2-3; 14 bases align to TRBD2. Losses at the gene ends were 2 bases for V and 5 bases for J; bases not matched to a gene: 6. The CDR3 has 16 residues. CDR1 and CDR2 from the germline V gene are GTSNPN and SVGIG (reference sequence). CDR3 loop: CAWSKGTSGGLDTQYF. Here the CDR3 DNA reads TGTGCCTGGAGTAAAGGGACTAGCGGGGGATTAGATACGCAGTATTTT. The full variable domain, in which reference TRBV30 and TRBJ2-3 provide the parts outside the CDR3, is SQTIHQWPATLVQPVGSPLSLECTVEGTSNPNLYWYRQAAGRGLQLLFYSVGIGQISSEVPQNLSASRPQDRQFILSSKKLLLSDSGFYLCAWSKGTSGGLDTQYFGPGTRLTVL.

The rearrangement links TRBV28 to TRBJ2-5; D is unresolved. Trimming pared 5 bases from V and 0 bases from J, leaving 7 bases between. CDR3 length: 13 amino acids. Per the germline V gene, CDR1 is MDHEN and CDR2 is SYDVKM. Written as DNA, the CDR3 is TGTGCCAGCAGTCATGACAACCAAGAGACCCAGTACTTC. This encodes CASSHDNQETQYF.

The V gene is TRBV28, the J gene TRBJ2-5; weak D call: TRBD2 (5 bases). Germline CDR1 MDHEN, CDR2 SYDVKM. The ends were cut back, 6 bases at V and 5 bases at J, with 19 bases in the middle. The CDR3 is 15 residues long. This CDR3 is CASSTLAPSWETQYF. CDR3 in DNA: TGTGCCAGCAGCACCCTAGCCCCTAGTTGGGAGACCCAGTACTTC.

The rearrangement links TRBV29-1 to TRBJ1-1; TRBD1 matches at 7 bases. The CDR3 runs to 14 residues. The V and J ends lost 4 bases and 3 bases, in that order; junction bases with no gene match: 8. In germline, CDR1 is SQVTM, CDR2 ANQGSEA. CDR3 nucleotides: TGCAGCGTTGCCCAGGGGGGAGAGTACACTGAAGCTTTCTTT. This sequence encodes CSVAQGGEYTEAFF.